A selection of T cell receptor beta chains follows, all from one sample in a study of blood T cell repertoires in COVID-19. Only in-frame clones appear in the TCRdb table, and some are missing; sequencing was by immunoSEQ multiplex PCR. In the table there are 200,000 to 250,000 clones, 80% to 85% of which are singletons. The material sequenced was peripheral blood. Receptor source: a woman over 75 with active or convalescent COVID-19. Both conserved end residues are part of each CDR3. A D gene is named only where the DNA matches it firmly. Clone sizes are given selectively: once, few, many, or a class where the clone is expanded.

cdr3_nt: TGTGCCAGCTCACCGACAGGGGGAACCGAGTCACCCCTCCACTTT
cdr3_aa: CASSPTGGTESPLHF
v_call: TRBV18
d_call: TRBD1
clone_size: -
j_call: TRBJ1-6
cdr3_length: 15

cdr3_nt: TGTGCCAGCAGTTCGCCTCGGACTGGGAAGAACACTGAAGCTTTCTTT
cdr3_aa: CASSSPRTGKNTEAFF
v_call: TRBV6-5
d_call: -
clone_size: -
j_call: TRBJ1-1
cdr3_length: 16

cdr3_nt: TGTGCCAGCCGCCACGGGACAGGCTCTGGAAACACCATATATTTT
cdr3_aa: CASRHGTGSGNTIYF
v_call: TRBV5-5
d_call: TRBD1
clone_size: -
j_call: TRBJ1-3
cdr3_length: 15

cdr3_nt: TGCGCCAGCAGCCGAAACAAGGGGGCGGAGGAGCAGTTCTTC
cdr3_aa: CASSRNKGAEEQFF
v_call: TRBV4-3
d_call: TRBD1
clone_size: -
j_call: TRBJ2-1
cdr3_length: 14

cdr3_nt: TGCGCCAGCAGCTCCGGGACAGGGGTCCTGAACACTGAAGCTTTCTTT
cdr3_aa: CASSSGTGVLNTEAFF
v_call: TRBV5-1
d_call: TRBD1
clone_size: once
j_call: TRBJ1-1
cdr3_length: 16

cdr3_nt: TGTGCCACCAGTGAGCTGGACAGGGTCTCCTACAATGAGCAGTTCTTC
cdr3_aa: CATSELDRVSYNEQFF
v_call: TRBV24-1
d_call: TRBD1
clone_size: -
j_call: TRBJ2-1
cdr3_length: 16

cdr3_nt: TGTGCCAGTAGAAGACAGGCGTTCTCTGGAAACACCATATATTTT
cdr3_aa: CASRRQAFSGNTIYF
v_call: TRBV19
d_call: -
clone_size: few
j_call: TRBJ1-3
cdr3_length: 15

cdr3_nt: TGTGCCAGCAGTCCACAGATCTATAATTCACCCCTCCACTTT
cdr3_aa: CASSPQIYNSPLHF
v_call: TRBV11-2
d_call: -
clone_size: -
j_call: TRBJ1-6
cdr3_length: 14

cdr3_nt: TGTGCCAGCAGTGAAGCCGCAGTGGGGGCGCTAGGCTATGGCTACACCTTC
cdr3_aa: CASSEAAVGALGYGYTF
v_call: TRBV2
d_call: -
clone_size: -
j_call: TRBJ1-2
cdr3_length: 17

cdr3_nt: TGTGCCAGTACAGCCGGGACAGGGGTAACCTACGAGCAGTACTTC
cdr3_aa: CASTAGTGVTYEQYF
v_call: TRBV19
d_call: TRBD1
clone_size: -
j_call: TRBJ2-7
cdr3_length: 15

cdr3_nt: TGTGCCAGCAGTTACCCGGGACAGGTGAACACTGAAGCTTTCTTT
cdr3_aa: CASSYPGQVNTEAFF
v_call: TRBV6-5
d_call: TRBD1
clone_size: -
j_call: TRBJ1-1
cdr3_length: 15

cdr3_nt: TGTGCCAGCTCACCACAAAAATGGCCCAACCCAGGAGAGACCCAGTACTTC
cdr3_aa: CASSPQKWPNPGETQYF
v_call: TRBV18
d_call: -
clone_size: -
j_call: TRBJ2-5
cdr3_length: 17

cdr3_nt: TGTGCCAGCAGTTACGGGACTGTATCTGGGGCCAACGTCCTGACTTTC
cdr3_aa: CASSYGTVSGANVLTF
v_call: TRBV6-5
d_call: -
clone_size: -
j_call: TRBJ2-6
cdr3_length: 16

cdr3_nt: TGTGCCAGCAGCCGGGACAGGGGGTACGACTATGGCTACACCTTC
cdr3_aa: CASSRDRGYDYGYTF
v_call: TRBV6-5
d_call: TRBD1
clone_size: -
j_call: TRBJ1-2
cdr3_length: 15

cdr3_nt: TGTGCCAGCAGCGCTCCGGGGACTAGTCGGCAGTTCTTC
cdr3_aa: CASSAPGTSRQFF
v_call: TRBV9
d_call: TRBD2
clone_size: -
j_call: TRBJ2-1
cdr3_length: 13

cdr3_nt: TGTGCCAGCAGCACTAAGGCGGGGTTATACACAGATACGCAGTATTTT
cdr3_aa: CASSTKAGLYTDTQYF
v_call: TRBV2
d_call: -
clone_size: -
j_call: TRBJ2-3
cdr3_length: 16

cdr3_nt: TGTGCCAGCTCACCTCTGGACAGGGCGTACGAGCAGTACTTC
cdr3_aa: CASSPLDRAYEQYF
v_call: TRBV18
d_call: TRBD1
clone_size: -
j_call: TRBJ2-7
cdr3_length: 14

cdr3_nt: TGTGCCAGCAGTGAAAGGGACTTTGGCTACACCTTC
cdr3_aa: CASSERDFGYTF
v_call: TRBV2
d_call: -
clone_size: -
j_call: TRBJ1-2
cdr3_length: 12

cdr3_nt: TGCGCCAGCAGCCGCGCCCTACTTAGCGGGGGGATCGGCCTTAGCACAGATACGCAGTATTTT
cdr3_aa: CASSRALLSGGIGLSTDTQYF
v_call: TRBV5-1
d_call: TRBD2
clone_size: few
j_call: TRBJ2-3
cdr3_length: 21

cdr3_nt: TGCGCTATACTTGAGCCACAGATACTCGACAATGAGCAGTTCTTC
cdr3_aa: CAILEPQILDNEQFF
v_call: TRBV27
d_call: -
clone_size: -
j_call: TRBJ2-1
cdr3_length: 15

cdr3_nt: TGTGCCAGCAGCGTCGTTGGAGTCAGCACAGATACGCAGTATTTT
cdr3_aa: CASSVVGVSTDTQYF
v_call: TRBV9
d_call: -
clone_size: few
j_call: TRBJ2-3
cdr3_length: 15

cdr3_nt: TGTGCCAGCAGCTTACGGGACACAGATACGCAGTATTTT
cdr3_aa: CASSLRDTDTQYF
v_call: TRBV5-4
d_call: -
clone_size: -
j_call: TRBJ2-3
cdr3_length: 13

cdr3_nt: TGTGCCAGCATCCTAGGGCGGGGCTCTGGGGCCAACGTCCTGACTTTC
cdr3_aa: CASILGRGSGANVLTF
v_call: TRBV11-2
d_call: -
clone_size: -
j_call: TRBJ2-6
cdr3_length: 16

cdr3_nt: TGTGCCACCAGAGGAGGGGTGGGGAACACTGAAGCTTTCTTT
cdr3_aa: CATRGGVGNTEAFF
v_call: TRBV28
d_call: -
clone_size: -
j_call: TRBJ1-1
cdr3_length: 14

cdr3_nt: TGTGCCAGCAGCGTAGATATTGGCGGAGCAGATACGCAGTATTTT
cdr3_aa: CASSVDIGGADTQYF
v_call: TRBV9
d_call: -
clone_size: -
j_call: TRBJ2-3
cdr3_length: 15

cdr3_nt: TGTGCCTGGAGTGACAGCTACGAGCAGTACTTC
cdr3_aa: CAWSDSYEQYF
v_call: TRBV30
d_call: -
clone_size: few
j_call: TRBJ2-7
cdr3_length: 11

cdr3_nt: TGTGCCAGCAGTGCCGGGGTTTCGGCTGAAGCTTTCTTT
cdr3_aa: CASSAGVSAEAFF
v_call: TRBV2
d_call: -
clone_size: -
j_call: TRBJ1-1
cdr3_length: 13

cdr3_nt: TGTGCCAGCAGTTACCCCGCGGGGGGGAACACCGGGGAGCTGTTTTTT
cdr3_aa: CASSYPAGGNTGELFF
v_call: TRBV6-5
d_call: TRBD2
clone_size: -
j_call: TRBJ2-2
cdr3_length: 16

cdr3_nt: TGCAGCGTTGAATTGGCAGGAAACTATGGCTACACCTTC
cdr3_aa: CSVELAGNYGYTF
v_call: TRBV29-1
d_call: -
clone_size: -
j_call: TRBJ1-2
cdr3_length: 13

cdr3_nt: TGTGCCTGGAGAGTGGGGACAGGGAGAGCAGATACGCAGTATTTT
cdr3_aa: CAWRVGTGRADTQYF
v_call: TRBV30
d_call: TRBD1
clone_size: -
j_call: TRBJ2-3
cdr3_length: 15

cdr3_nt: TGCGCCAGCAGCTTCGCCGGGACAGGCACAGATACGCAGTATTTT
cdr3_aa: CASSFAGTGTDTQYF
v_call: TRBV5-1
d_call: TRBD1
clone_size: -
j_call: TRBJ2-3
cdr3_length: 15

cdr3_nt: TGTGCCAGCAGCGCGTTTAGGGGGGGTGGTGGCTACACCTTC
cdr3_aa: CASSAFRGGGGYTF
v_call: TRBV7-2
d_call: -
clone_size: -
j_call: TRBJ1-2
cdr3_length: 14

cdr3_nt: TGCGCCAGCAGCTTGGCACAGGGTGGCGAGCAGTACTTC
cdr3_aa: CASSLAQGGEQYF
v_call: TRBV5-1
d_call: -
clone_size: -
j_call: TRBJ2-7
cdr3_length: 13

cdr3_nt: TGTGCCAGCACCCGGGCAAATAGACAGGGGGCAGGCGAGCAGTACTTC
cdr3_aa: CASTRANRQGAGEQYF
v_call: TRBV5-5
d_call: TRBD1
clone_size: -
j_call: TRBJ2-7
cdr3_length: 16

cdr3_nt: TGTGCCAGCAGCCCTACTGGCACAGATACGCAGTATTTT
cdr3_aa: CASSPTGTDTQYF
v_call: TRBV7-2
d_call: -
clone_size: -
j_call: TRBJ2-3
cdr3_length: 13

cdr3_nt: TGTGCCAGCAGTGAAGCGCTCCCGGGCGGGGGGGCTTCTTCTGAGCAGTTCTTC
cdr3_aa: CASSEALPGGGASSEQFF
v_call: TRBV6-1
d_call: TRBD2
clone_size: -
j_call: TRBJ2-1
cdr3_length: 18

cdr3_nt: TGTGCCAGCAGTACACAGGGTTTGGGTGGAAACACCATATATTTT
cdr3_aa: CASSTQGLGGNTIYF
v_call: TRBV2
d_call: -
clone_size: -
j_call: TRBJ1-3
cdr3_length: 15

cdr3_nt: TGTGCCAGCAGCTTAGGACAGGGTGGCAATCAGCCCCAGCATTTT
cdr3_aa: CASSLGQGGNQPQHF
v_call: TRBV9
d_call: TRBD1
clone_size: -
j_call: TRBJ1-5
cdr3_length: 15

cdr3_nt: TGTGCCAGCAGGGGAGCCACGGGCGGGGGCACAGATACGCAGTATTTT
cdr3_aa: CASRGATGGGTDTQYF
v_call: TRBV28
d_call: -
clone_size: -
j_call: TRBJ2-3
cdr3_length: 16

cdr3_nt: TGTGCCACAAGTCCCAGCGGGGCAGAGACCCAGTACTTC
cdr3_aa: CATSPSGAETQYF
v_call: TRBV24-1
d_call: TRBD2
clone_size: -
j_call: TRBJ2-5
cdr3_length: 13

cdr3_nt: TGCGCCAGCAGCCAAGACTCCCAACGGTATAGCGGGAGCCGTAGTAGAGATACGCAGTATTTT
cdr3_aa: CASSQDSQRYSGSRSRDTQYF
v_call: TRBV4-1
d_call: TRBD2
clone_size: -
j_call: TRBJ2-3
cdr3_length: 21

cdr3_nt: TGTGCCAGCAGCCTCAGGGGCCAGGGTGAGACCCAGTACTTC
cdr3_aa: CASSLRGQGETQYF
v_call: TRBV9
d_call: -
clone_size: -
j_call: TRBJ2-5
cdr3_length: 14

cdr3_nt: TGTGCCAGCAGCGTAGGTTCCAGGGACTATGGCTACACCTTC
cdr3_aa: CASSVGSRDYGYTF
v_call: TRBV9
d_call: -
clone_size: once
j_call: TRBJ1-2
cdr3_length: 14

cdr3_nt: TGTGCCAGCAGCGTAGATCCGGGGAGGGGTTCCGGGGAGCTGTTTTTT
cdr3_aa: CASSVDPGRGSGELFF
v_call: TRBV9
d_call: TRBD2
clone_size: -
j_call: TRBJ2-2
cdr3_length: 16

cdr3_nt: TGTGCCAGCAGCCAACAGAGAGGGACTGAAGCTTTCTTT
cdr3_aa: CASSQQRGTEAFF
v_call: TRBV3-1/TRBV3-2
d_call: -
clone_size: -
j_call: TRBJ1-1
cdr3_length: 13

cdr3_nt: TGTGCCAGCAGCCAGGGACTAGCGGGAAAGGATACGCAGTATTTT
cdr3_aa: CASSQGLAGKDTQYF
v_call: TRBV7-7
d_call: TRBD2
clone_size: -
j_call: TRBJ2-3
cdr3_length: 15

cdr3_nt: TGTGCCAGCAGTTTACAGGGGGCCGGCAATCAGCCCCAGCATTTT
cdr3_aa: CASSLQGAGNQPQHF
v_call: TRBV28
d_call: TRBD1
clone_size: -
j_call: TRBJ1-5
cdr3_length: 15

cdr3_nt: TGCGCCAGCAGCCTCCGACAGGGTGGCTACGAGCAGTACTTC
cdr3_aa: CASSLRQGGYEQYF
v_call: TRBV4-3
d_call: TRBD1
clone_size: -
j_call: TRBJ2-7
cdr3_length: 14

cdr3_nt: TGTGCCAGCAGCGTAGTGGGGACTAGCACAGATACGCAGTATTTT
cdr3_aa: CASSVVGTSTDTQYF
v_call: TRBV9
d_call: -
clone_size: few
j_call: TRBJ2-3
cdr3_length: 15

cdr3_nt: TGTGCCAGCAGCGTAGTTCAGGACAGGGAGGGTTATAGCAATCAGCCCCAGCATTTT
cdr3_aa: CASSVVQDREGYSNQPQHF
v_call: TRBV9
d_call: TRBD1
clone_size: -
j_call: TRBJ1-5
cdr3_length: 19

cdr3_nt: TGCGCCAGCACCCTCTCTACCCCTGGGGCCAACGTCCTGACTTTC
cdr3_aa: CASTLSTPGANVLTF
v_call: TRBV5-1
d_call: -
clone_size: -
j_call: TRBJ2-6
cdr3_length: 15

cdr3_nt: TGTGCCAGCGGACTCGGAGTCTCCGAGCAGTACTTC
cdr3_aa: CASGLGVSEQYF
v_call: TRBV6-5
d_call: -
clone_size: -
j_call: TRBJ2-7
cdr3_length: 12

cdr3_nt: TGTGCCAGCAGCGCTGTGGGACTAGCCAAAAACATTCAGTACTTC
cdr3_aa: CASSAVGLAKNIQYF
v_call: TRBV7-9
d_call: -
clone_size: -
j_call: TRBJ2-4
cdr3_length: 15

cdr3_nt: TGTGCCACTAGCAGACGTGGCACAGATACGCAGTATTTT
cdr3_aa: CATSRRGTDTQYF
v_call: TRBV28
d_call: -
clone_size: once
j_call: TRBJ2-3
cdr3_length: 13

cdr3_nt: TGTGCCAGCAACCCCGCGGCGGGGGGCACAGATACGCAGTATTTT
cdr3_aa: CASNPAAGGTDTQYF
v_call: TRBV5-4
d_call: TRBD2
clone_size: few
j_call: TRBJ2-3
cdr3_length: 15